The present T cell receptor beta chain was sequenced within a study of blood T cell repertoires in COVID-19. The wider study: From T cells, B-cell-depleted T cells, or PBMCs came the material, which was cDNA or gDNA.

TCRdb keeps only in-frame clones here, not all; method: immunoSEQ multiplex PCR. Among 35,000 to 45,000 clones listed, roughly 84% were seen once. The V and J ends lost 5 bases and 3 bases respectively, with 10 bases between them. Germline V gene lookup returns CDR1 MDHEN and CDR2 SYDVKM. The CDR3 runs 13 residues. The V gene is TRBV28, the J gene TRBJ1-2; D remains ambiguous. Sample: peripheral blood. This sequence was found in a woman in her seventies in a cohort sampled during active COVID-19. CDR3 residues: CASSRGTDYGYTF. DNA for the CDR3: TGTGCCAGCAGTCGGGGAACCGACTATGGCTACACCTTC.